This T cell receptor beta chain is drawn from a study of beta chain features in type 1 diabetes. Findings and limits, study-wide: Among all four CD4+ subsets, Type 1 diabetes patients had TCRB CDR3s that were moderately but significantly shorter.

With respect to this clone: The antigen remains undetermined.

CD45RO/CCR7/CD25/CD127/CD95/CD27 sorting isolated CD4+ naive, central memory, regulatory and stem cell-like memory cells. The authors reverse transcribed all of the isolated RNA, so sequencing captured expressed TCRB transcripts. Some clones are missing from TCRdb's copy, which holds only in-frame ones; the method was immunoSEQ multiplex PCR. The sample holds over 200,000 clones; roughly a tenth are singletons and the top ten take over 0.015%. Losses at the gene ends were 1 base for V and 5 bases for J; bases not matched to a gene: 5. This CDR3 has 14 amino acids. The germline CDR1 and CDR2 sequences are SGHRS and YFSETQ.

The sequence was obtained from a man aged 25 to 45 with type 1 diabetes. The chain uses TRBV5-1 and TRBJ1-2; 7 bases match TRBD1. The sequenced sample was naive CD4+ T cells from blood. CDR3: CASSLRTGPYGYTF. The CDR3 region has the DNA TGCGCCAGCAGCTTGCGGACAGGCCCTTATGGCTACACCTTC.